This T cell receptor (beta chain) was sequenced for a study of T cell changes during pregnancy in multiple sclerosis. Germline CDR1 reads MNHEY; CDR2 reads SVGAGI. The CDR3 spans 12 residues. The ends were cut back, 5 bases at V and 3 bases at J, with 8 bases in the middle. Sequenced by immunoSEQ multiplex PCR; TCRdb stores in-frame clones only, minus some. The sample yields about 36,000 clones, over 80% seen once. The TCR originated in a female donor with multiple sclerosis, enrolled in a pregnancy study. The sequenced sample consisted of PBMCs (not recorded whether the cells were cultured). The chain couples TRBV6-5 to TRBJ2-7; D gene uncertain. CDR3 coding DNA: TGTGCCAGCAGTGGTAAAAACTACGAGCAGTACTTC. It is translated as CASSGKNYEQYF.